The rows below give T cell receptor beta chains drawn from one sample of a study of post-analysis software for immune sequencing data. TCRdb re-derived calls from the PCR reads in MiXCR, one entry per CDR3 protein. The sample gives under 650,000 distinct CDR3 sequences, roughly 46% of which show up once; about 1.5% is in the top ten. The sequencing sample was made of blood. The receptors originated from a girl between 5 and 17 years old with multiple sclerosis. Each CDR3 is given with its conserved first and last residue. The order of the fields is clone size, V gene, D gene, J gene, CDR3 protein, CDR3 DNA. A D gene is named only where the DNA matches it firmly. The size of a clone is reported for some rows only, either as once, few or many, or as a class for expanded clones.

-	TRBV29-1	-	TRBJ1-1	CSVRYTSIPNTEAFF	TGCAGCGTTAGGTACACTTCTATCCCGAACACTGAAGCTTTCTTT
-	TRBV20-1	TRBD1	TRBJ2-1	CSARLPGQGPYNEQFF	TGCAGTGCTAGATTACCGGGACAGGGGCCCTACAATGAGCAGTTCTTC
many	TRBV20-1	-	TRBJ1-2	CSGWGTFYGYTF	TGCAGTGGATGGGGGACTTTCTATGGCTACACCTTC
few	TRBV20-1	TRBD1	TRBJ2-4	CSAEDRGPIAKNIQYF	TGCAGTGCCGAGGACAGGGGGCCGATAGCCAAAAACATTCAGTACTTC
few	TRBV7-6	-	TRBJ2-5	CASSLEEIQETQYF	TGTGCCAGCAGCTTAGAGGAGATCCAAGAGACCCAGTACTTC
-	TRBV12-3/TRBV12-4	-	TRBJ1-2	CASSRGANYGYTF	TGTGCCAGCAGTCGGGGAGCTAACTATGGCTACACCTTC
few	TRBV5-1	-	TRBJ2-3	CASSPVGDADTQYF	TGCGCCAGCAGCCCTGTGGGGGATGCAGATACGCAGTATTTT
-	TRBV12-3/TRBV12-4	-	TRBJ1-1	CASSLRSPTEAFF	TGTGCCAGCAGTTTGCGCAGCCCCACTGAAGCTTTCTTT
-	TRBV15	TRBD1	TRBJ2-7	CATSRTTGNSYEQYF	TGTGCCACCAGCAGAACGACAGGGAATAGCTACGAGCAGTACTTC
-	TRBV20-1	TRBD1	TRBJ2-1	CSAAHLKGARKSYNEQFF	TGCAGTGCTGCCCATCTCAAGGGGGCACGTAAATCCTACAATGAGCAGTTCTTC
-	TRBV12-3/TRBV12-4	TRBD1	TRBJ2-6	CASSLDRGLPGANVLTF	TGTGCCAGCAGTTTGGACAGGGGGCTACCAGGGGCCAACGTCCTGACTTTC
-	TRBV5-1	-	TRBJ1-2	CASNLGPRGDYGYTF	TGCGCCAGCAACCTTGGACCTCGAGGGGACTATGGCTACACCTTC
-	TRBV20-1	-	TRBJ1-5	CSADTGNNQPQHF	TGCAGTGCTGACACAGGGAACAACCAGCCCCAGCATTTT
-	TRBV29-1	-	TRBJ1-2	CSVFSPFLGDGYTF	TGCAGCGTGTTCTCCCCCTTTTTAGGAGATGGCTACACCTTC
-	TRBV6-5	-	TRBJ1-4	CASSYSLPRQTTNEKLFF	TGTGCCAGCAGTTACTCCCTCCCAAGACAGACAACTAATGAAAAACTGTTTTTT
-	TRBV11-1	-	TRBJ2-3	CASSLLGVDTQYF	TGTGCCAGCAGCTTACTAGGAGTCGATACGCAGTATTTT
-	TRBV20-1	-	TRBJ2-5	CSAGGGTQETQYF	TGCAGTGCCGGAGGGGGGACTCAAGAGACCCAGTACTTC
few	TRBV20-1	-	TRBJ1-2	CSAKFDSNYGYTF	TGCAGTGCTAAATTCGACTCTAACTATGGCTACACCTTC
-	TRBV7-9	-	TRBJ2-7	CASRRLGVGSYEQYF	TGTGCCAGCAGGCGTTTGGGGGTCGGCTCCTACGAGCAGTACTTC
few	TRBV9	TRBD2	TRBJ2-2	CASSVVAGMNTGELFF	TGTGCCAGCAGCGTAGTAGCGGGGATGAACACCGGGGAGCTGTTTTTT
-	TRBV12-3/TRBV12-4	-	TRBJ1-2	CASIFPQGSGYTF	TGTGCCAGCATTTTCCCCCAGGGGTCAGGCTACACCTTC
once	TRBV7-2	-	TRBJ2-7	CASSFLRDEQYF	TGTGCCAGCAGCTTCCTTAGGGACGAGCAGTACTTC
-	TRBV7-2	TRBD2	TRBJ2-1	CASSFGSRGLVLWEQFF	TGTGCCAGCAGCTTTGGGAGTAGGGGACTAGTATTATGGGAGCAGTTCTTC
-	TRBV6-5	-	TRBJ1-4	CASRPRVVDEKLFF	TGTGCCAGCAGACCCCGGGTGGTGGATGAAAAACTGTTTTTT
few	TRBV20-1	-	TRBJ2-1	CSAIEQLSSNEQFF	TGCAGTGCTATCGAACAGTTATCATCCAATGAGCAGTTCTTC